The 21 T cell receptor beta chains reported below all come from one sample, sequenced in a study of beta chain features in type 1 diabetes. Sequenced material consisted of expressed TCRB transcripts (all of the isolated RNA was reverse transcribed). Assay used: immunoSEQ multiplex PCR; TCRdb lists only in-frame clones, some missing. The table lists about 150,000 clones, around 10% of them singletons, with roughly 2% in the top ten. The material sequenced was central memory CD4+ T cells from blood. Receptor source: a man aged 18 to 29 in good health.

A remark on this clone: This specimen includes other DNA sequences encoding the same CDR3. The chain is built from TRBV7-2 and TRBJ2-4, with D unclear. Trimming removed 2 bases from V and 2 bases from J, with 1 base in between. Germline values: CDR1 SGHTA, CDR2 FQGNSA. This CDR3 has 12 residues. CDR3 sequence reads: CASSLPKNIQYF. The CDR3 bases are TGTGCCAGCAGCTTACCCAAAAACATTCAGTACTTC.

The chain couples TRBV15 to TRBJ1-1, with TRBD1 identical over 9 bases. The V gene end was trimmed by 0 bases and the J gene end by 8 bases; junction bases not matched to a gene: 7. Germline CDR1 reads LNHNV; CDR2 reads YYDKDF (reference sequence). This CDR3 is built from 15 residues. The chain's CDR3 is CATSRDKYGTGEAFF. The CDR3 bases are TGTGCCACCAGCAGAGATAAGTATGGGACAGGGGAAGCTTTCTTT.

This clone has only a few counts. This chain links TRBV4-2 with TRBJ1-2; D is perhaps TRBD1 (6 bases). Between the trimmed V and J ends, which lost 0 bases and 2 bases, there was a span of 16 bases. The CDR3 is 17 amino acids. Germline-derived CDR1 and CDR2 are LGHNA and YNFKEQ. For the CDR3, the DNA is TGTGCCAGCAGCCAAGAAGAAGGGACATTAAGAAACTATGGCTACACCTTC. Protein sequence: CASSQEEGTLRNYGYTF.

This chain connects TRBV4-3 to TRBJ2-1; D not certain. CDR1 LGHNA and CDR2 YSLEER come from the germline V gene. CDR3 length: 13 amino acids. Trimming shortened V by 0 bases and J by 10 bases, and 10 bases separated the two germline ends. CDR3 sequence reads: CASSQDIKAEQFF. Here the CDR3 DNA reads TGCGCCAGCAGCCAAGATATAAAAGCCGAGCAGTTCTTC.

The genes are TRBV6-1 and TRBJ2-1; TRBD2 aligns across 7 bases. V was pared by 5 bases and J by 7 bases, with 11 bases of the junction left unmatched. Germline CDR1 MNHNS, CDR2 SASEGT. The CDR3 is made up of 15 amino acids. The CDR3 sequence: CASSKGRGGSNEQFF. The CDR3 DNA reads TGTGCCAGCAGTAAGGGTCGTGGCGGGAGTAATGAGCAGTTCTTC.

The chain combines TRBV5-1 with TRBJ2-7, with 9 bases lining up with TRBD1. Trimming removed 5 bases from V and 6 bases from J; junction bases left unmatched: 3. The germline V gene has CDR1 SGHRS and CDR2 YFSETQ. There are 12 residues in the CDR3. DNA for the CDR3: TGCGCCAGCAGACGGGGACAGGGCGAGCAGTACTTC. It translates to CASRRGQGEQYF.

To note about this clone: A much larger clone lies a single base off, so this may be a read error. Other nucleotide sequences from this sample produce the same CDR3. This chain joins TRBV6-7 and TRBJ2-1; 7 bases are a match to TRBD1. TRBV6-7 is recorded as an ORF, its role being uncertain. V trimming: 6 bases; J trimming: 5 bases; junction bases outside the gene matches: 4. There are 13 residues in the CDR3. The CDR3 DNA reads TGTGCCAGCAGGCAGGGGGTGCACAATGAGCAGTTCTTC. This encodes CASRQGVHNEQFF.

This clone was counted between two and nine times. The J gene is TRBJ1-4, the V gene TRBV2, with TRBD1 matching over 10 bases. The germline V gene encodes CDR1 SNHLY and CDR2 FYNNEI. After removal of 6 bases from V and 9 bases from J, the junction contained 4 bases not matched to a gene. This CDR3 region has 13 residues. The CDR3 protein is CASRGDRGQKLFF. DNA for the CDR3: TGTGCCAGCAGGGGAGACAGGGGGCAAAAACTGTTTTTT. Complete variable domain (other parts from reference TRBV2 and TRBJ1-4): EPEVTQTPSHQVTQMGQEVILRCVPISNHLYFYWYRQILGQKVEFLVSFYNNEISEKSEIFDDQFSVERPDGSNFTLKIRSTKLEDSAMYFCASRGDRGQKLFFGSGTQLSVL.

The chain uses TRBV7-2 and TRBJ2-5; D may be TRBD1 or TRBD2 (5 bases each). Trimming took off 3 bases at V and 4 bases at J, with 9 bases between the two ends. CDR3 length: 13 residues. Germline CDR1 SGHTA, CDR2 FQGNSA. The CDR3 loop is CASSFGTRETQYF. In DNA, the CDR3 is TGTGCCAGCAGCTTTGGGACGAGAGAGACCCAGTACTTC.

The V gene is TRBV12-2, the J gene TRBJ2-7; no DNA check was done on the table's D call, TRBD1. TRBV12-2 is annotated as a pseudogene. This CDR3 contains 16 residues. Written as DNA, the CDR3 is TGTGCAAGTCGCCGAATGACAGGAAAGAGCTCCTACGAGCAGTACTTC. Translation gives CASRRMTGKSSYEQYF.

The chain couples TRBV15 to TRBJ2-2, with D unresolved. Germline lookup yields CDR1 LNHNV and CDR2 YYDKDF (reference sequence). The V gene lost 8 bases and the J gene lost 7 bases, with 23 bases spanning the gap. The CDR3 sequence is 16 residues long. CDR3 region: CATQPALSRINGELFF. As DNA, the CDR3 is TGTGCCACCCAGCCCGCTTTGTCCCGCATTAACGGGGAGCTGTTTTTT.

V and J are TRBV7-9 and TRBJ1-5; D uncertain. The CDR3 sequence is 12 residues long. V was cut by 1 base and J by 7 bases, with 5 bases left in between. Germline V gives CDR1 SEHNR, CDR2 FQNEAQ (reference sequence). CDR3 sequence: CASSLDGQPQHF. CDR3 DNA sequence: TGTGCCAGCAGCTTAGACGGACAGCCCCAGCATTTT.

This clone was seen more than once but under ten times. Other nucleotide sequences from this sample produce the same CDR3. The DNA for the CDR3 is TGTGCCAGCTCACCTCGACAGGGGGCGGGCGAGCAGTACTTC. Its protein product is CASSPRQGAGEQYF. This chain links TRBV18 with TRBJ2-7; 10 nucleotides align to TRBD1. The CDR3 contains 14 residues. J gave up 6 bases and V 3 bases, and 5 bases lay outside the gene matches. CDR1 and CDR2 (germline): KGHSH, LQKENI.

V gene TRBV27 combines with J gene TRBJ2-1; maybe TRBD2 (5 bases). This CDR3 comprises 12 residues. The V end lost 7 bases, the J end lost 8 bases, and 12 bases lay between the germline ends. CDR1 is MNHEY and CDR2 is SMNVEV in the germline V gene (reference sequence). CDR3 bases: TGTGCCAGCATTGGTACGGGGTATGAGCAGTTCTTC. It translates to CASIGTGYEQFF.

In this sample, this clone turned up a few times. The chain couples TRBV30 to TRBJ1-1; a weak D match, TRBD1 (5 bases). Trimming stripped 3 bases from V and 7 bases from J, with 18 bases between. This CDR3 is 14 amino acids long. Germline V lookup: CDR1 GTSNPN, CDR2 SVGIG (reference sequence). In nucleotides, the CDR3 is TGTGCCTGGAGCGGGGGGAATTCAGGAGATGAAGCTTTCTTT. Translating it yields CAWSGGNSGDEAFF.

J is TRBJ2-5 and V is TRBV27, with 10 bases fitting TRBD1. The V segment lost 6 bases and the J segment 9 bases; nucleotides outside the gene matches: 4. The CDR3 loop spans 12 amino acids. Germline V gives CDR1 MNHEY, CDR2 SMNVEV (reference sequence). The CDR3 DNA reads TGTGCCAGCAGGCGGGGACAGGGGTCCCAGTACTTC. It translates to CASRRGQGSQYF.

The chain has TRBV28 and TRBJ2-4; TRBD1 agrees at 9 bases. The CDR3 is 15 residues long. The germline gives CDR1 MDHEN, CDR2 SYDVKM. Trimming cost V 4 bases and J 8 bases; bases outside gene matches: 9. DNA for the CDR3: TGTGCCAGCAGTTACACAGGGGGCGATAAGGACATTCAGTACTTC. Translation: CASSYTGGDKDIQYF.

J is TRBJ2-4 and V is TRBV7-2, with 9 bases identical to TRBD2. J was trimmed by 3 bases and V by 0 bases; bases with no gene match: 9. The CDR3 consists of 18 residues. The V gene's germline CDR1 is SGHTA and CDR2 FQGNSA. The CDR3 DNA is TGTGCCAGCAGCTTAGCGACCCTAGCGGGATCGGTCAAAAACATTCAGTACTTC. It codes for CASSLATLAGSVKNIQYF.

The chain joins TRBV2 to TRBJ1-2; D is perhaps TRBD1 (5 bases). Between the trimmed V and J ends, which lost 4 bases and 4 bases, there was a span of 10 bases. Germline V lookup: CDR1 SNHLY, CDR2 FYNNEI. The length of the CDR3 is 13 residues. For the CDR3, the DNA is TGTGCCAGCAGTGGTATCAGGGCCTATGGCTACACCTTC. It translates to CASSGIRAYGYTF.

This clone was detected only a few times. V is TRBV15 and J is TRBJ1-2; a possible D gene is TRBD1 (5 bases). This CDR3 comprises 12 residues. The germline V gene has CDR1 LNHNV and CDR2 YYDKDF (reference sequence). The V end lost 5 bases, the J end lost 8 bases, and 12 bases lay between the germline ends. DNA for the CDR3: TGTGCCACCAGCCGCCGGGACTCCGGCTACACCTTC. This translates into CATSRRDSGYTF.

This clone was found a few times. The V call is TRBV29-1, the J call TRBJ2-1; 7 nucleotides agree with TRBD2. This CDR3 has 15 amino acids. J was trimmed by 5 bases and V by 2 bases; bases with no gene match: 9. The germline V gene has CDR1 SQVTM and CDR2 ANQGSEA. CDR3 DNA: TGCAGCGTTGAAAGTGACCTAGCGGTTAACAATGAGCAGTTCTTC. Translated, it gives CSVESDLAVNNEQFF.